These 9 T cell receptor beta chains share one sample of origin, sequenced in a study of cytomegalovirus exposure and HLA in healthy donors. Primers for the PCR totalled 60 Vbeta and 13 Jbeta. Measured with immunoSEQ multiplex PCR; TCRdb has only the in-frame clones, and not every one. The table lists 200,000 to 250,000 clones, about 80% of them singletons. Material for sequencing was PBMCs. The origin of the receptors is a woman in her forties in good health and CMV-seronegative.

This chain uses TRBV18 with TRBJ2-2; TRBD2 matches at 8 bases. After removal of 3 bases from V and 4 bases from J, the junction contained 7 bases not matched to a gene. The germline V gene encodes CDR1 KGHSH and CDR2 LQKENI. The CDR3 is made up of 16 amino acids. CDR3 loop: CASSPAAGAITGELFF. In DNA, the CDR3 is TGTGCCAGCTCACCGGCAGCGGGGGCGATCACCGGGGAGCTGTTTTTT.

The chain joins TRBV15 to TRBJ2-5, with TRBD1 identical over 11 bases. The germline gives CDR1 LNHNV, CDR2 YYDKDF (reference sequence). The CDR3 contains 15 residues. V lost 2 bases and J lost 4; bases outside the gene matches: 3. This CDR3 reads CATSRRGQGGETQYF. DNA of the CDR3: TGTGCCACCAGCAGAAGGGGACAGGGGGGAGAGACCCAGTACTTC.

The rearrangement uses TRBV30 and TRBJ2-1; 10 nucleotides line up with TRBD1. This CDR3 region has 14 residues. Losses at the gene ends were 0 bases for V and 10 bases for J; bases not matched to a gene: 6. In germline, CDR1 is GTSNPN, CDR2 SVGIG (reference sequence). CDR3: CAWSVADRGNEQFF. In nucleotides, the CDR3 is TGTGCCTGGAGTGTAGCGGACAGGGGGAACGAGCAGTTCTTC.

The V and J genes are TRBV4-1 and TRBJ1-3; D perhaps matches TRBD1 (5 bases). Trimming left V 1 base short and J 1 base short, with 11 bases between. The germline V gene has CDR1 MGHRA and CDR2 YSYEKL. The CDR3 has 16 amino acids. As DNA, the CDR3 is TGCGCCAGCAGCCAAGCCGGGGGAAGGTCTGGAAACACCATATATTTT. Its translation is CASSQAGGRSGNTIYF.

This chain connects TRBV5-1 to TRBJ1-4; 7 nucleotides match TRBD1. Per germline, CDR1 SGHRS and CDR2 YFSETQ. The ends lost 0 bases at V and 6 bases at J; junction bases unmatched: 8. This CDR3 region has 16 residues. The CDR3 is CASSLVPRDSYEKLFF. CDR3 DNA sequence: TGCGCCAGCAGCTTGGTACCCCGGGACAGTTATGAAAAACTGTTTTTT.

The chain's CDR3 is CAISESGQNYGYTF. CDR3 DNA: TGTGCCATCAGTGAGAGTGGGCAGAACTATGGCTACACCTTC. The rearrangement uses TRBV10-3 and TRBJ1-2, with D hard to call. V was trimmed by 2 bases and J by 2 bases, leaving 9 bases between them. CDR1 is ENHRY, CDR2 SYGVKD, per germline. The CDR3 loop spans 14 amino acids.

The chain links TRBV7-2 to TRBJ1-3; D is unclear. The ends were cut back, 2 bases at V and 0 bases at J, with 8 bases in the middle. This CDR3 is built from 15 residues. Germline assignment: CDR1 SGHTA and CDR2 FQGNSA. The chain's CDR3 is CASSLMAGSGNTIYF. The CDR3 DNA reads TGTGCCAGCAGCTTAATGGCAGGCTCTGGAAACACCATATATTTT.

The genes are TRBV7-8 and TRBJ1-2; D is possibly TRBD1 (5 bases). The length of the CDR3 is 15 residues. V gave up 1 base and J gave up 0 bases, with 9 bases separating them. CDR1 and CDR2 from the germline V gene are SGHVS and FQNEAQ. CDR3 DNA sequence: TGTGCCAGCAGCTTAGAAACAGGAGCTAACTATGGCTACACCTTC. This sequence encodes CASSLETGANYGYTF. Supplemented by reference TRBV7-8 and TRBJ1-2, the full variable domain reads GAGVSQSPRYKVAKRGQDVALRCDPISGHVSLFWYQQALGQGPEFLTYFQNEAQLDKSGLPSDRFFAERPEGSVSTLKIQRTQQEDSAVYLCASSLETGANYGYTFGSGTRLTVV.

This rearrangement joins TRBV27 to TRBJ2-5; TRBD2 agrees at 8 bases. The CDR3 is 14 amino acids. Per germline, CDR1 MNHEY and CDR2 SMNVEV (reference sequence). The V and J ends lost 2 bases and 4 bases, in that order; junction bases with no gene match: 3. DNA of the CDR3: TGTGCCAGCAGTTTACGGGAGGGAGGAGAGACCCAGTACTTC. This translates into CASSLREGGETQYF.